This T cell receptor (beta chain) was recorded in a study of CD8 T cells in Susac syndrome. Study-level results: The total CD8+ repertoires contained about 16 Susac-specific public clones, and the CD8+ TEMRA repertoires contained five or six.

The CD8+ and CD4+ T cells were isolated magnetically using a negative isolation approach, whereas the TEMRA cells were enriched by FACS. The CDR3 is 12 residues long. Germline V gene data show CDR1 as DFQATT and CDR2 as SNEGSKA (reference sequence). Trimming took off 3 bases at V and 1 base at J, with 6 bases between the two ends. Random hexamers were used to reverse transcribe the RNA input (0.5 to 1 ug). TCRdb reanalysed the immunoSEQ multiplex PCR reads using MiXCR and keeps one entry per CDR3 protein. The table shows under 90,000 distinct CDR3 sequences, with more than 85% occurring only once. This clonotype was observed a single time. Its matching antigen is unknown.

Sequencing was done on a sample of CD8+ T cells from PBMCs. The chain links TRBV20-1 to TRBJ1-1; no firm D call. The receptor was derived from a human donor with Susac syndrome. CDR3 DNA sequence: TGCAGTGCTAGGACGGGGAACACTGAAGCTTTCTTT. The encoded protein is CSARTGNTEAFF.